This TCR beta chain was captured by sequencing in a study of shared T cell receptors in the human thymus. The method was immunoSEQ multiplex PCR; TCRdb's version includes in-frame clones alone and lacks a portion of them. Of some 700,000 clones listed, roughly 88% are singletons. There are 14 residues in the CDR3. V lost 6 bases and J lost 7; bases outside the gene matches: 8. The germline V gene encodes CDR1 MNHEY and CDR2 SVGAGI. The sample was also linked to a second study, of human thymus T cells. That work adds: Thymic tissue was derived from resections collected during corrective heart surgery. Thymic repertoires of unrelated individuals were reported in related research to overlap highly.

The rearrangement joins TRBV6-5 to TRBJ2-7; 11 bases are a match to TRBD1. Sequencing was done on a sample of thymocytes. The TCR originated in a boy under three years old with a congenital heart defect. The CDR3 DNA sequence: TGTGCCAGCAGCCGCGGGACAGGGGGGTTTGAGCAGTACTTC. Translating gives CASSRGTGGFEQYF.